These 32 T cell receptor beta chains were sequenced from one sample in a study of multiple sclerosis patients with progressive multifocal leukoencephalopathy (dated by TCRdb to about 2019). The library was built by means of the immunoSEQ multiplex PCR assay. This immuneACCESS table, as held by TCRdb, lists in-frame sequences with V and J called but not all clones. Of the missing ones, under half trace to an unresolved V gene in checked studies; the others have no known cause. The sample yields roughly 32,000 clones; roughly 87% were counted once. The ten largest clones add up to 3% to 3.5% of the sample. The time point tag for this specimen amounts to: time of PML onset. The treatment or condition label here, explained by the study, means: on natalizumab therapy at sampling. The sample in question was PBMCs, obtained from a patient treated with natalizumab. These receptors were collected from a human donor with progressive multifocal leukoencephalopathy.

The chain uses TRBV5-1 and TRBJ2-7; a weak D match, TRBD1 (7 bases). V was trimmed by 4 bases and J by 5 bases, leaving 22 bases between them. CDR1 SGHRS and CDR2 YFSETQ come from the germline V gene. The CDR3 sequence is 16 residues long. CDR3 nucleotide sequence: TGCGCCAGCAGCGAACAGGGGACGGAGGGCCTTAACGAGCAGTACTTC. Residues: CASSEQGTEGLNEQYF. The full variable domain, its missing parts supplied by reference TRBV5-1 and TRBJ2-7, is KAGVTQTPRYLIKTRGQQVTLSCSPISGHRSVSWYQQTPGQGLQFLFEYFSETQRNKGNFPGRFSGRQFSNSRSEMNVSTLELGDSALYLCASSEQGTEGLNEQYFGPGTRLTVT.

The chain links TRBV4-3 to TRBJ2-7; D possibly corresponds to TRBD2 (6 bases). Per germline, CDR1 LGHNA and CDR2 YSLEER. The CDR3 sequence is 15 residues long. Trimming left V 1 base short and J 2 bases short, with 12 bases between. The CDR3 DNA is TGCGCCAGCAGCCAAGTTTGGACGGGGGCCTACGAGCAGTACTTC. Its protein is CASSQVWTGAYEQYF.

The rearrangement uses TRBV4-2 and TRBJ2-1; TRBD2 matches at 7 bases. V was pared by 5 bases and J by 3 bases, with 10 bases of the junction left unmatched. This CDR3 has 16 residues. CDR1 is LGHNA, CDR2 YNFKEQ, per germline. Here the CDR3 reads CASSSHVAGVYNEQFF. CDR3 coding DNA: TGTGCCAGCAGCTCCCACGTGGCGGGAGTCTACAATGAGCAGTTCTTC.

This rearrangement joins TRBV27 to TRBJ2-2; 10 bases map to TRBD1. The V and J ends lost 6 bases and 7 bases, in that order; junction bases with no gene match: 14. Germline lookup yields CDR1 MNHEY and CDR2 SMNVEV (reference sequence). The CDR3 loop spans 17 amino acids. CDR3 in amino acids: CASSYLIGTGEFGELFF. CDR3 nucleotides: TGTGCCAGCAGCTACCTAATTGGGACAGGGGAATTCGGGGAGCTGTTTTTT.

The gene calls are TRBV9 and TRBJ1-1; D remains unclear. The germline CDR1 and CDR2 sequences are SGDLS and YYNGEE. The ends were cut back, 4 bases at V and 1 base at J, with 8 bases in the middle. CDR3 length: 13 residues. The chain's CDR3 is CASSSGTNTEAFF. The DNA of the CDR3 is TGTGCCAGCAGCTCGGGTACGAACACTGAAGCTTTCTTT.

The gene calls are TRBV4-3 and TRBJ1-4; no clear D. The V end was cut by 1 base, the J end by 8 bases, with 14 bases between. The CDR3 covers 15 residues. Per germline, CDR1 LGHNA and CDR2 YSLEER. The CDR3 nucleotides read TGCGCCAGCAGCCAAGTGGACGGGGTCGGGGAAAAACTGTTTTTT. Translated: CASSQVDGVGEKLFF.

The chain uses TRBV4-3 and TRBJ2-3; TRBD2 aligns across 7 bases. CDR3 size: 17 residues. J lost 0 bases, V lost 0 bases, and 6 bases had no gene match. In germline, CDR1 is LGHNA, CDR2 YSLEER. CDR3 amino acids: CASSQEGTTYSTDTQYF. For the CDR3, the DNA is TGCGCCAGCAGCCAAGAAGGGACTACCTACAGCACAGATACGCAGTATTTT.

This clone was picked up a small number of times. This chain joins TRBV2 and TRBJ2-2, with 9 nucleotides matching TRBD1. Germline-derived CDR1 and CDR2 are SNHLY and FYNNEI. The CDR3 runs 13 residues. After removal of 9 bases from V and 6 bases from J, the junction contained 5 bases not matched to a gene. CDR3 nucleotides: TGTGCCAGTGACAGGGGGAAAGCCGGGGAGCTGTTTTTT. Amino acid sequence: CASDRGKAGELFF.

The count of this clone is one. This chain joins TRBV6-5 and TRBJ1-1, with a possible D match to TRBD1 (5 bases). V lost 0 bases and J 0 bases, leaving 11 bases between the germline ends. Germline loops: CDR1 MNHEY, CDR2 SVGAGI. This CDR3 contains 16 residues. Written as DNA, the CDR3 is TGTGCCAGCAGTTACTCGAAAACAGGTTTGAACACTGAAGCTTTCTTT. This encodes CASSYSKTGLNTEAFF.

The chain uses TRBV2 and TRBJ2-7; no reliable D call. The CDR3 spans 13 residues. CDR1 SNHLY and CDR2 FYNNEI come from the germline V gene. The V gene lost 8 bases and the J gene lost 2 bases, with 13 bases spanning the gap. The CDR3 DNA reads TGTGCCAGCGACCAGGACCCCCCCTACGAGCAGTACTTC. Translation: CASDQDPPYEQYF.

The chain has TRBV7-2 and TRBJ2-5; D remains unclear. The end of the DNA fits TRBJ2-7 better, so the J call may be wrong. The CDR3 covers 12 residues. The V gene's germline CDR1 is SGHTA and CDR2 FQGNSA. The chain's CDR3 is CASSYEVHEQYF. The CDR3 nucleotides are TGTGCCAGCAGCTACGAGGTCCACGAGCAGTACTTC.

A few counts support this clone. This sequence joins TRBV19 and TRBJ2-3, with 12 bases fitting TRBD2. V shed 5 bases, J shed 7 bases, and the junction held 4 bases outside the gene matches. Germline V gives CDR1 LNHDA, CDR2 SQIVND (reference sequence). The CDR3 runs to 14 residues. The CDR3 sequence is CASSLAGGLNTQYF. Written as DNA, the CDR3 is TGTGCCAGTAGTCTAGCGGGAGGGTTGAATACGCAGTATTTT.

Details on this clone: This sample includes further DNA sequences coding for the same CDR3. This rearrangement joins TRBV28 to TRBJ2-7, with 11 bases that match TRBD2. The CDR3 spans 14 residues. Germline values: CDR1 MDHEN, CDR2 SYDVKM. V lost 8 bases and J lost 7; bases outside the gene matches: 10. The CDR3 region is CASGLAGGPGEQYF. CDR3 sequence (DNA): TGTGCCAGCGGTCTAGCGGGAGGACCGGGGGAGCAGTACTTC.

The genes are TRBV5-1 and TRBJ2-1, with TRBD2 identical over 8 bases. The V gene's germline CDR1 is SGHRS and CDR2 YFSETQ. The ends lost 0 bases at V and 6 bases at J; junction bases unmatched: 5. The CDR3 sequence is 15 residues long. For the CDR3, the DNA is TGCGCCAGCAGCTTGGGACAGCGGGGGTCCAATGAGCAGTTCTTC. Its translation: CASSLGQRGSNEQFF.

The genes are TRBV7-9 and TRBJ2-3, with 8 bases matching TRBD2. Germline V gives CDR1 SEHNR, CDR2 FQNEAQ (reference sequence). After removal of 3 bases from V and 4 bases from J, the junction contained 15 bases not matched to a gene. The CDR3 has 18 residues. CDR3 DNA: TGTGCCAGCAGCTTGAAGAGAGGGGCGGGAGGTTCGCCAGATACGCAGTATTTT. This codes for CASSLKRGAGGSPDTQYF.

The chain uses TRBV15 and TRBJ1-5; a weak D match, TRBD1 (6 bases). With 1 base removed from V and 5 bases from J, the gap between germline ends came to 9 bases. The CDR3 runs to 14 residues. Germline-derived CDR1 and CDR2 are LNHNV and YYDKDF (reference sequence). The CDR3 DNA reads as TGTGCCACCAGCAGAGGAGGGGGGTATCAGCCCCAGCATTTT. Amino acids: CATSRGGGYQPQHF.

This clone was seen a single time. Other DNA variants within this sample encode the same CDR3. This chain connects TRBV10-3 to TRBJ2-1, with D unresolved. CDR3 length equals 13 residues. Germline values: CDR1 ENHRY, CDR2 SYGVKD. V was pared by 4 bases and J by 9 bases, with 13 bases between. The CDR3 region is CAISVGVSGEQFF. CDR3 in DNA: TGTGCCATCAGTGTTGGAGTATCGGGTGAGCAGTTCTTC.

The chain joins TRBV25-1 to TRBJ1-4, with D perhaps matching TRBD1 (6 bases). The germline V and J ends were trimmed by 3 bases and 8 bases, with 13 bases remaining between them. This CDR3 has 14 amino acids. The germline V gene has CDR1 MGHDK and CDR2 SYGVNS. The CDR3 DNA sequence: TGTGCCAGCAGTGAGGGGGGCCTCGGGGAAAAACTGTTTTTT. Translated, it gives CASSEGGLGEKLFF.

This clone was found once. This chain links TRBV30 with TRBJ2-1; 10 nucleotides agree with TRBD2. The CDR3 is 15 residues long. Germline V gene data show CDR1 as GTSNPN and CDR2 as SVGIG (reference sequence). The junction had 3 bases not matched to a gene; V was cut back by 4 bases and J by 0 bases. The CDR3 DNA is TGTGCCTGGAAGGCTAGCGGGAGCTCCTACAATGAGCAGTTCTTC. Translated: CAWKASGSSYNEQFF.

This chain connects TRBV10-3 to TRBJ2-2; TRBD1 might be the D (5 bases). The length of the CDR3 is 18 residues. The V end was cut by 6 bases, the J end by 4 bases, with 24 bases between. CDR1 ENHRY and CDR2 SYGVKD come from the germline V gene. CDR3 protein: CAISANPGQSGGTGELFF. Here the CDR3 DNA reads TGTGCCATCAGCGCGAACCCAGGACAATCGGGCGGCACCGGGGAGCTGTTTTTT.

The rearrangement uses TRBV5-1 and TRBJ2-3; D unresolved. The germline V gene encodes CDR1 SGHRS and CDR2 YFSETQ. V was cut by 4 bases and J by 0 bases, with 15 bases left in between. This CDR3 has 16 amino acids. The CDR3 here is CASSPRLGASTDTQYF. The CDR3 region has the DNA TGCGCCAGCAGCCCCCGCTTGGGTGCTAGCACAGATACGCAGTATTTT.

This clone was seen only a few times. V usage is TRBV7-2 and J usage is TRBJ2-7; D gene unclear. The CDR3 spans 12 residues. Between the trimmed V and J ends, which lost 1 base and 6 bases, there was a span of 7 bases. The germline V gene encodes CDR1 SGHTA and CDR2 FQGNSA. The CDR3 is CASSLVSSEQYF. The CDR3 bases are TGTGCCAGCAGCTTAGTGTCGAGCGAGCAGTACTTC.

This clone has only one observation. CDR3 region: CASSSGTTNTGELFF. CDR3 nucleotides: TGTGCCAGCAGTTCCGGGACTACCAACACCGGGGAGCTGTTTTTT. The chain couples TRBV27 to TRBJ2-2; TRBD2 agrees at 7 bases. Germline assignment: CDR1 MNHEY and CDR2 SMNVEV (reference sequence). The V segment lost 4 bases and the J segment 2 bases; nucleotides outside the gene matches: 4. The CDR3 spans 15 residues.

The genes are TRBV11-2 and TRBJ1-4; D may be TRBD1 (5 bases). The CDR3 loop spans 14 amino acids. V was pared by 5 bases and J by 7 bases, with 14 bases between. CDR1 is SGHAT and CDR2 is FQNNGV in the germline V gene. CDR3 amino acids: CASSLGLGGEKLFF. Written as DNA, the CDR3 is TGTGCCAGCAGCCTGGGGCTGGGGGGTGAAAAACTGTTTTTT.

The chain couples TRBV10-2 to TRBJ1-4; D gene ambiguous. V dropped 7 bases and J dropped 8 bases, with 14 bases sitting between them. The CDR3 totals 13 residues. The germline V gene has CDR1 WSHSY and CDR2 SAAADI. The CDR3 spells CASTLRGGEKLFF. Written as DNA, the CDR3 is TGCGCCAGCACCCTCCGGGGAGGGGAAAAACTGTTTTTT.

This chain connects TRBV30 to TRBJ1-2; 8 bases match TRBD1. Germline loops: CDR1 GTSNPN, CDR2 SVGIG (reference sequence). The CDR3 is 15 residues long. The V gene end was trimmed by 2 bases and the J gene end by 1 base; junction bases not matched to a gene: 6. The CDR3 nucleotides are TGTGCCTGGAGTAGATACAGGGGGGTTAACTATGGCTACACCTTC. It encodes CAWSRYRGVNYGYTF.

The DNA of the CDR3 is TGTGCCAGCAGCTTCCTAGGGAAGGATTTGGACATTCAGTACTTC. Protein sequence: CASSFLGKDLDIQYF. The chain links TRBV7-9 to TRBJ2-4, with unresolved D. Germline lookup yields CDR1 SEHNR and CDR2 FQNEAQ (reference sequence). There are 15 residues in the CDR3. Trimming took off 3 bases at V and 8 bases at J, with 17 bases between the two ends.

This clone has only a few counts. The gene calls are TRBV19 and TRBJ1-3, with D perhaps TRBD1 (5 bases). CDR1 and CDR2 from the germline V gene are LNHDA and SQIVND (reference sequence). This CDR3 spans 16 amino acids. Trimming left V 1 base short and J 0 bases short, with 10 bases between. CDR3 bases: TGTGCCAGTAGTATAGGGGGACGGAGCTCTGGAAACACCATATATTTT. This translates into CASSIGGRSSGNTIYF.

Written as DNA, the CDR3 is TGCAGTGCCGGACAGGAGCAGTACTTC. Residues: CSAGQEQYF. The chain couples TRBV20-1 to TRBJ2-7; D is perhaps TRBD1 (6 bases). In germline, CDR1 is DFQATT, CDR2 SNEGSKA (reference sequence). The CDR3 covers 9 residues. V was pared by 6 bases and J by 7 bases, with 7 bases between.

This chain links TRBV6-4 with TRBJ2-1; no clear D. The germline gives CDR1 MRHNA, CDR2 SNTAGT. Between the trimmed V and J ends, which lost 4 bases and 6 bases, there was a span of 16 bases. CDR3 length: 15 amino acids. For the CDR3, the DNA is TGTGCCAGCAGTGTCGACGTGGGCTCGAGCAATGAGCAGTTCTTC. Its translation is CASSVDVGSSNEQFF.

This clone was found once. This chain links TRBV30 with TRBJ2-7; no firm D call. The CDR3 contains 14 residues. V dropped 2 bases and J dropped 0 bases, with 11 bases sitting between them. Germline lookup yields CDR1 GTSNPN and CDR2 SVGIG (reference sequence). CDR3: CAWSLAPSSYEQYF. CDR3 sequence (DNA): TGTGCCTGGAGTCTTGCGCCGAGCTCCTACGAGCAGTACTTC.

As concerns this clone: Other DNA sequences within the sample encode an identical CDR3. V is TRBV29-1 and J is TRBJ2-5, with D perhaps TRBD2 (6 bases). Trimming pared 2 bases from V and 5 bases from J, leaving 12 bases between. Per germline, CDR1 SQVTM and CDR2 ANQGSEA. This CDR3 has 13 amino acids. Written as DNA, the CDR3 is TGCAGCGTTGAAAAGGGGAGGAGCGAGACCCAGTACTTC. Translation: CSVEKGRSETQYF.